Each of the 31 T cell receptor beta chains below was sequenced from the same sample in a study of radiation and T cells in renal cell carcinoma. Specified time point: blood 2 weeks post-SBRT. As for treatment: 15 Gy SBRT to primary tumor, nephrectomy 4 weeks later. TCRdb keeps only in-frame clones here, not all; method: immunoSEQ multiplex PCR. The profile covers some 130,000 clones, with approximately 90% appearing a single time and about 5% taken by the ten largest. The specimen comprised blood, sampled from a patient whose treatment included radiotherapy and nephrectomy. These receptor sequences come from a woman aged 70 to 79 with renal cell carcinoma.

The chain is built from TRBV5-5 and TRBJ1-1; D not resolved. The CDR3 is 14 amino acids. Germline V CDR1 and CDR2: SGHKS, YYEKEE (reference sequence). V was clipped by 7 bases and J by 1 base, with 14 bases between them. The CDR3 region has the DNA TGTGCCAGCCAACGTCTAGCGGGGAACACTGAAGCTTTCTTT. Amino acid sequence: CASQRLAGNTEAFF.

V gene TRBV4-2 combines with J gene TRBJ1-1, with unresolved D. Germline assignment: CDR1 LGHNA and CDR2 YNFKEQ. The germline V and J ends were trimmed by 1 base and 1 base, with 7 bases remaining between them. The CDR3 spans 14 residues. The CDR3 protein is CASSQGLGNTEAFF. The CDR3 region has the DNA TGTGCCAGCAGCCAAGGGCTGGGGAACACTGAAGCTTTCTTT.

The chain uses TRBV10-3 and TRBJ2-3; D remains ambiguous. Germline V gives CDR1 ENHRY, CDR2 SYGVKD. The CDR3 has 15 amino acids. Trimming shortened V by 11 bases and J by 2 bases, and 20 bases separated the two germline ends. DNA for the CDR3: TGTGCCGCTCGCGGCCATCTCGGCGACACAGATACGCAGTATTTT. Translating it yields CAARGHLGDTDTQYF.

This clone was detected once. The chain is built from TRBV7-9 and TRBJ2-1, with D possibly being TRBD1 (6 bases). The V gene lost 5 bases and the J gene lost 5 bases, with 13 bases spanning the gap. CDR3 length equals 14 residues. Germline V lookup: CDR1 SEHNR, CDR2 FQNEAQ (reference sequence). CDR3 DNA: TGTGCCAGCAGCGACAATGGGGGCCACAATGAGCAGTTCTTC. This encodes CASSDNGGHNEQFF.

This sequence joins TRBV6-1 and TRBJ1-3, with TRBD1 matching over 8 bases. Trimming at V came to 0 bases and at J to 7 bases, leaving 11 bases not matched to a gene. This CDR3 is 17 amino acids long. Germline V gene sequence: CDR1 MNHNS, CDR2 SASEGT. The DNA for the CDR3 is TGTGCCAGCAGTGAAGCGCTCCGGCAGGGGGCATACAACACCATATATTTT. Its translation is CASSEALRQGAYNTIYF.

For the CDR3, the DNA is TGCAGTGCATCCCCGGGAGATGGCTACACCTTC. This translates into CSASPGDGYTF. The genes are TRBV20-1 and TRBJ1-2, with no clear D. Germline-derived CDR1 and CDR2 are DFQATT and SNEGSKA (reference sequence). V was cut by 6 bases and J by 6 bases, with 11 bases left in between. CDR3 length: 11 residues.

The J gene is TRBJ2-3, the V gene TRBV30; no clear D. This CDR3 contains 14 residues. The germline V gene encodes CDR1 GTSNPN and CDR2 SVGIG (reference sequence). In nucleotides, the CDR3 is TGTGCTCTGGAGACCGGCCGTTTCACAGATACGCAGTATTTT. It translates to CALETGRFTDTQYF.

The chain couples TRBV9 to TRBJ2-3; TRBD2 aligns across 13 bases. The CDR3 totals 19 residues. Germline CDR1 reads SGDLS; CDR2 reads YYNGEE. The V gene end was trimmed by 4 bases and the J gene end by 2 bases; junction bases not matched to a gene: 13. CDR3 sequence: CASSPRTSGGPINTDTQYF. The CDR3 DNA reads as TGTGCCAGCAGCCCGAGGACTAGCGGGGGCCCAATTAACACAGATACGCAGTATTTT.

The V and J genes are TRBV30 and TRBJ2-7; the match to TRBD2 covers 9 bases. This CDR3 is 16 amino acids long. V was pared by 0 bases and J by 2 bases, with 8 bases of the junction left unmatched. Germline values: CDR1 GTSNPN, CDR2 SVGIG (reference sequence). The CDR3 loop is CAWSVFLSGGTYEQYF. The CDR3 DNA follows: TGTGCCTGGAGTGTATTTCTGAGCGGGGGGACCTACGAGCAGTACTTC. Supplemented by reference TRBV30 and TRBJ2-7, the full variable domain reads SQTIHQWPATLVQPVGSPLSLECTVEGTSNPNLYWYRQAAGRGLQLLFYSVGIGQISSEVPQNLSASRPQDRQFILSSKKLLLSDSGFYLCAWSVFLSGGTYEQYFGPGTRLTVT.

Comment on this clone: Relative to the germline gene, one junction end is altered; a read error may explain this. This chain joins TRBV20-1 and TRBJ2-7; 7 nucleotides line up with TRBD2. CDR3 length: 11 amino acids. Germline CDR1 DFQATT, CDR2 SNEGSKA (reference sequence). The CDR3 DNA sequence: TGCAGCGCTAAGCGGGGATGGGAGCAGTACTTC. It codes for CSAKRGWEQYF.

The chain joins TRBV9 to TRBJ1-1; D remains ambiguous. V was shortened by 6 bases and J by 3 bases, with 18 bases between the two germline ends. CDR3 size: 15 residues. Germline assignment: CDR1 SGDLS and CDR2 YYNGEE. In DNA form, the CDR3 reads TGTGCCAGCACCCCCGTTAGGGTTATCGACACTGAAGCTTTCTTT. Protein: CASTPVRVIDTEAFF.

This chain connects TRBV6-6 to TRBJ1-3; a weak D match, TRBD1 (6 bases). This CDR3 has 15 residues. Germline CDR1 reads MNHNY; CDR2 reads SVGAGI (reference sequence). With 6 bases removed from V and 1 base from J, the gap between germline ends came to 13 bases. The CDR3 nucleotides are TGTGCCAGCAGCCTCCGACAGGAATCTGGAAACACCATATATTTT. This gives the protein CASSLRQESGNTIYF.

This clone was found once. This chain uses TRBV4-2 with TRBJ1-2, with 7 bases identical to TRBD1. With V trimmed by 1 base and J by 5 bases, 4 bases remained unmatched. This CDR3 is 14 amino acids long. Germline V gene data show CDR1 as LGHNA and CDR2 as YNFKEQ. This chain's CDR3 is CASSQGQGGYGYTF. The CDR3 region has the DNA TGTGCCAGCAGCCAAGGACAGGGTGGGTATGGCTACACCTTC.

This clone was seen only once. The CDR3 bases are TGTGCCAGCAGCCTAGGAACAGGGGGCCCCTTGAGCAATCAGCCCCAGCATTTT. It codes for CASSLGTGGPLSNQPQHF. The rearrangement uses TRBV4-2 and TRBJ1-5; 9 positions agree with TRBD1. The CDR3 totals 18 residues. Looked up from germline, CDR1 is LGHNA and CDR2 is YNFKEQ. Germline trimming cut 4 bases from V and 1 base from J; bases unmatched to any gene: 11.

In this sample, this clone turned up once. The chain combines TRBV6-6 with TRBJ1-5; D gene uncertain. This CDR3 contains 14 residues. Germline CDR1 is MNHNY and CDR2 is SVGAGI (reference sequence). Trimming pared 4 bases from V and 0 bases from J, leaving 7 bases between. The CDR3 loop reads CASSSASSNQPQHF. As DNA, the CDR3 is TGTGCCAGCAGTTCCGCCTCTAGCAATCAGCCCCAGCATTTT.

This sequence joins TRBV5-1 and TRBJ2-3; unclear D gene. Germline CDR1 SGHRS, CDR2 YFSETQ. V lost 2 bases and J 6 bases, leaving 4 bases between the germline ends. This CDR3 has 11 amino acids. The CDR3 spells CASSLDDTQYF. CDR3 DNA: TGCGCCAGCAGCTTAGACGATACGCAGTATTTT.

This clone was found once. The rearrangement links TRBV7-8 to TRBJ2-2; 9 bases match TRBD1. Germline V gives CDR1 SGHVS, CDR2 FQNEAQ. CDR3 size: 15 residues. Trimming at V came to 5 bases and at J to 3 bases, leaving 4 bases not matched to a gene. The CDR3 DNA follows: TGTGCCAGCAGCCCTTGGACAGGGGACACCGGGGAGCTGTTTTTT. Translation gives CASSPWTGDTGELFF. The full variable domain, completed using reference TRBV7-8 and TRBJ2-2, is GAGVSQSPRYKVAKRGQDVALRCDPISGHVSLFWYQQALGQGPEFLTYFQNEAQLDKSGLPSDRFFAERPEGSVSTLKIQRTQQEDSAVYLCASSPWTGDTGELFFGEGSRLTVL.

The chain has TRBV5-1 and TRBJ1-5, with D unresolved. The ends were cut back, 1 base at V and 1 base at J, with 9 bases in the middle. Germline CDR1 reads SGHRS; CDR2 reads YFSETQ. The CDR3 length is 15 residues. CDR3 in DNA: TGCGCCAGCAGCTTGAGTCCGCTGAGCAATCAGCCCCAGCATTTT. It is translated as CASSLSPLSNQPQHF.

The J gene is TRBJ1-1, the V gene TRBV9; D gene ambiguous. Germline V gives CDR1 SGDLS, CDR2 YYNGEE. V was shortened by 3 bases and J by 8 bases, with 17 bases between the two germline ends. This CDR3 contains 14 residues. The CDR3 loop reads CASSAQQTPTEAFF. Here the CDR3 DNA reads TGTGCCAGCAGCGCGCAACAGACGCCAACCGAAGCTTTCTTT. Full variable domain (outside the CDR3, taken from reference TRBV9 and TRBJ1-1): DSGVTQTPKHLITATGQRVTLRCSPRSGDLSVYWYQQSLDQGLQFLIQYYNGEERAKGNILERFSAQQFPDLHSELNLSSLELGDSALYFCASSAQQTPTEAFFGQGTRLTVV.

This rearrangement joins TRBV19 to TRBJ2-2; no clear D. With 6 bases removed from V and 1 base from J, the gap between germline ends came to 9 bases. The CDR3 contains 14 residues. Germline-derived CDR1 and CDR2 are LNHDA and SQIVND (reference sequence). CDR3 coding DNA: TGTGCCAGTAGACCGGAGAGGAACACCGGGGAGCTGTTTTTT. Protein sequence: CASRPERNTGELFF.

The chain recombines TRBV12-1 with TRBJ1-1. TRBV12-1 is labeled a pseudogene. The CDR3 spans 17 residues. CDR3 loop: CASSFGVGCCGNTEAFF. Written as DNA, the CDR3 is TGTGCCAGCAGCTTTGGGGTGGGTTGCTGTGGGAACACTGAAGCTTTCTTT.

The rearrangement joins TRBV9 to TRBJ1-1; tentative D call: TRBD1 (5 bases). In germline, CDR1 is SGDLS, CDR2 YYNGEE. The CDR3 runs 13 residues. Deletions cut 0 bases from V and 4 bases from J, with 7 bases between. The CDR3 here is CASSVGGPTEAFF. In nucleotides, the CDR3 is TGTGCCAGCAGCGTAGGGGGACCCACTGAAGCTTTCTTT.

J is TRBJ1-2 and V is TRBV2; D not resolved. Germline-derived CDR1 and CDR2 are SNHLY and FYNNEI. Trimming pared 6 bases from V and 0 bases from J, leaving 8 bases between. The CDR3 sequence is 13 residues long. CDR3 coding DNA: TGTGCCAGCAGAGACGGAGCTAACTATGGCTACACCTTC. Translation: CASRDGANYGYTF.

This chain uses TRBV19 with TRBJ1-1; D remains ambiguous. With 11 bases removed from V and 1 base from J, the gap between germline ends came to 11 bases. The V gene's germline CDR1 is LNHDA and CDR2 SQIVND (reference sequence). This CDR3 region has 12 residues. CDR3 nucleotides: TGTGCCGCCCGAAATTGGAACACTGAAGCTTTCTTT. This gives the protein CAARNWNTEAFF.

This chain connects TRBV2 to TRBJ2-5; 9 nucleotides match TRBD1. The CDR3 runs to 14 residues. Germline loops: CDR1 SNHLY, CDR2 FYNNEI. After removal of 8 bases from V and 4 bases from J, the junction contained 8 bases not matched to a gene. This CDR3 is CASVKQGAGETQYF. In DNA, the CDR3 is TGTGCCAGCGTCAAACAGGGGGCAGGAGAGACCCAGTACTTC.

The chain links TRBV11-3 to TRBJ2-2; 9 bases line up with TRBD1. The V gene's germline CDR1 is SGHNT and CDR2 YENEEA. V dropped 1 base and J dropped 5; count of bases not matched to a gene: 5. This CDR3 contains 16 residues. CDR3 sequence: CASSLGGTGHTGELFF. The DNA of the CDR3 is TGTGCCAGCAGCTTAGGGGGGACAGGGCATACCGGGGAGCTGTTTTTT.

V usage is TRBV9 and J usage is TRBJ1-6, with a tentative D call TRBD1 (6 bases). The CDR3 spans 15 residues. Germline V gene lookup returns CDR1 SGDLS and CDR2 YYNGEE. The ends were cut back, 0 bases at V and 5 bases at J, with 9 bases in the middle. As DNA, the CDR3 is TGTGCCAGCAGCGTAGGGGGGGCGGATAATTCACCCCTCCACTTT. Its translation: CASSVGGADNSPLHF.

The chain carries TRBV11-2 and TRBJ2-7, with no clear D. Germline assignment: CDR1 SGHAT and CDR2 FQNNGV. V was clipped by 6 bases and J by 3 bases, with 9 bases between them. The CDR3 covers 12 residues. This chain's CDR3 is CASSYDGYEQYF. CDR3 DNA sequence: TGTGCCAGCAGTTATGACGGCTACGAGCAGTACTTC.

This chain connects TRBV5-4 to TRBJ2-4, with TRBD2 identical over 9 bases. The germline V gene has CDR1 SGHNT and CDR2 YYREEE (reference sequence). The V gene end was trimmed by 4 bases and the J gene end by 6 bases; junction bases not matched to a gene: 5. The CDR3 totals 14 residues. The CDR3 spells CASSQGLAGNIQYF. CDR3 DNA sequence: TGTGCCAGCAGCCAGGGACTAGCAGGAAACATTCAGTACTTC.

The chain joins TRBV7-8 to TRBJ1-3, with 9 positions matching TRBD1. The junction had 5 bases not matched to a gene; V was cut back by 5 bases and J by 6 bases. CDR1 is SGHVS and CDR2 is FQNEAQ in the germline V gene. This CDR3 spans 14 amino acids. The CDR3 DNA sequence: TGTGCCAGCAGCCCGGGACAGGGATTAAACACCATATATTTT. Its protein is CASSPGQGLNTIYF.

The chain combines TRBV7-5 with TRBJ1-2; whether TRBD1, the table's D call, matches the DNA was not checked. TRBV7-5 is recorded as a pseudogene. The CDR3 extends over 12 amino acids. The chain's CDR3 is CARSFTVYGYTF. The CDR3 DNA reads TGTGCCAGAAGCTTCACAGTATATGGCTACACCTTC.